The source of this TCR beta chain is a study of blood T cell repertoires in COVID-19. The table came from immunoSEQ multiplex PCR; TCRdb's copy has only in-frame clones and leaves some out. The data hold roughly 70,000 clones, with approximately 80% observed a single time. CDR3 length: 16 residues. The V end lost 3 bases, the J end lost 4 bases, and 15 bases lay between the germline ends. This clone was seen a few times. This sequence joins TRBV23-1 and TRBJ1-4; D is ambiguous. TRBV23-1 is given ORF status, its function remaining uncertain. This clonotype was sampled from a man aged 70 or older who had recovered from COVID-19. The specimen sequenced was peripheral blood. CDR3 in amino acids: CASSHPGFPGNEKLFF. The CDR3 nucleotides read TGCGCCAGCAGTCATCCTGGATTCCCGGGTAATGAAAAACTGTTTTTT.